The subject of this entry is one T cell receptor (beta chain). One base away lies a much larger clone, so this may be a sequencing read error. Regarding time point: persistent/refractory GD, antithyroid drugs over 5 years with positive TRAb. PBMC-extracted RNA yielded the TCR library. This record comes from a study of regulatory T cells in long-lasting Graves disease. TCR beta libraries were built with iRepertoire HTBI primers and Arm-PCR of CDR3 regions. TCRdb reanalysed the multiplex PCR reads using MiXCR and keeps one entry per CDR3 protein. The sample lists roughly 470,000 distinct CDR3 sequences, around 20% occurring once. With V trimmed by 8 bases and J by 3 bases, 7 bases remained unmatched. Germline V gene sequence: CDR1 MNHNS, CDR2 SASEGT. The CDR3 length is 14 residues.

The clonotype was recovered from a female donor with Graves disease. Sequences were derived from peripheral blood mononuclear cells (PBMCs), sampled when the disease was refractory, from a patient treated with antithyroid drugs. The genes are TRBV6-1 and TRBJ2-7, with TRBD1 matching over 10 bases. The CDR3 region is CASEGGTGVYEQYF. As DNA, the CDR3 is TGTGCCAGCGAGGGGGGGACAGGGGTCTACGAGCAGTACTTC.